One and the same sample provided the 16 T cell receptor beta chains below, sequenced in a study of OX40 agonist ivuxolimab in advanced cancers. Here immunoSEQ multiplex PCR was the method, and the copy in TCRdb shows in-frame clones only, minus some. The data contain about 60,000 clones, roughly nine tenths of them seen just once; the ten biggest clones take up around 4%. Sequenced here: CD4+ or CD8+ T cells sorted from blood, sampled in a trial of the OX40 agonist ivuxolimab. Every receptor here comes from an adult with an advanced solid tumor such as melanoma, head and neck, liver or kidney cancer.

V and J are TRBV4-1 and TRBJ1-2, with D maybe TRBD1 (5 bases). The germline V gene has CDR1 MGHRA and CDR2 YSYEKL. This CDR3 has 14 amino acids. Trimming removed 1 base from V and 6 bases from J, with 12 bases in between. This CDR3 is CASSQVRGVDGYTF. The CDR3 region has the DNA TGCGCCAGCAGCCAAGTGAGGGGCGTAGATGGCTACACCTTC.

This chain uses TRBV28 with TRBJ2-5; tentatively, D is TRBD1 (5 bases). The CDR3 sequence is 19 residues long. The germline V gene has CDR1 MDHEN and CDR2 SYDVKM. V was shortened by 4 bases and J by 0 bases, with 24 bases between the two germline ends. The CDR3 here is CASSSEHIDSLQYQETQYF. The CDR3 nucleotides are TGTGCCAGCAGTTCCGAGCACATAGACAGCTTACAGTACCAAGAGACCCAGTACTTC.

This chain uses TRBV5-8 with TRBJ1-2; D is ambiguous. The V end lost 1 base, the J end lost 6 bases, and 13 bases lay between the germline ends. CDR1 is SGHTS, CDR2 YDEGEE, per germline. The CDR3 has 14 amino acids. Written as DNA, the CDR3 is TGTGCCAGCAGCTTGCGGCAGTATATTCATGGCTACACCTTC. It yields the protein CASSLRQYIHGYTF. Complete variable domain (other parts from reference TRBV5-8 and TRBJ1-2): EAGVTQSPTHLIKTRGQQATLRCSPISGHTSVYWYQQALGLGLQFLLWYDEGEERNRGNFPPRFSGRQFPNYSSELNVNALELEDSALYLCASSLRQYIHGYTFGSGTRLTVV.

CDR3 region: CASSMVAGAFYNEQFF. The CDR3 DNA follows: TGTGCCAGTAGTATGGTAGCGGGAGCCTTCTACAATGAGCAGTTCTTC. The V gene is TRBV19, the J gene TRBJ2-1; 9 bases are shared with TRBD2. V was clipped by 3 bases and J by 3 bases; unmatched bases: 6. In germline, CDR1 is LNHDA, CDR2 SQIVND (reference sequence). The CDR3 consists of 16 residues.

V gene TRBV7-9 combines with J gene TRBJ1-1; D is perhaps TRBD1 (6 bases). CDR1 and CDR2 from the germline V gene are SEHNR and FQNEAQ (reference sequence). CDR3 length: 15 residues. Trimming stripped 3 bases from V and 5 bases from J, with 16 bases between. CDR3 loop: CASSFETGRGTEAFF. CDR3 nucleotide sequence: TGTGCCAGCAGCTTCGAAACAGGGAGAGGGACTGAAGCTTTCTTT. Drawing the rest from reference TRBV7-9 and TRBJ1-1, the complete variable domain is DTGVSQNPRHKITKRGQNVTFRCDPISEHNRLYWYRQTLGQGPEFLTYFQNEAQLEKSRLLSDRFSAERPKGSFSTLEIQRTEQGDSAMYLCASSFETGRGTEAFFGQGTRLTVV.

The chain carries TRBV5-4 and TRBJ1-4; the D is unclear. The length of the CDR3 is 14 residues. Trimming removed 2 bases from V and 8 bases from J, with 13 bases in between. Germline-derived CDR1 and CDR2 are SGHNT and YYREEE (reference sequence). The CDR3 bases are TGTGCCAGCAGCTTATGGGGAAGAGGGGAAAAACTGTTTTTT. Translation: CASSLWGRGEKLFF.

The chain links TRBV6-1 to TRBJ2-7; no clear D. The CDR3 is made up of 10 amino acids. Germline CDR1 reads MNHNS; CDR2 reads SASEGT. V was shortened by 7 bases and J by 3 bases, with 4 bases between the two germline ends. In nucleotides, the CDR3 is TGTGCCAGCATGAACTACGAGCAGTACTTC. This sequence encodes CASMNYEQYF.

The rearrangement joins TRBV2 to TRBJ1-1; maybe TRBD1 (5 bases). The V end was cut by 6 bases, the J end by 3 bases, with 8 bases between. Per germline, CDR1 SNHLY and CDR2 FYNNEI. The CDR3 runs 12 residues. This CDR3 is CASRRGDTEAFF. CDR3 DNA: TGTGCCAGCAGGCGGGGGGACACTGAAGCTTTCTTT.

V gene TRBV28 combines with J gene TRBJ2-5, with 9 positions matching TRBD1. CDR1 and CDR2 from the germline V gene are MDHEN and SYDVKM. CDR3 length: 16 residues. The V segment lost 5 bases and the J segment 4 bases; nucleotides outside the gene matches: 11. In nucleotides, the CDR3 is TGTGCCAGCAGTCCTCTTCCGGGACAGGGAGTAGAGACCCAGTACTTC. This sequence encodes CASSPLPGQGVETQYF.

This rearrangement joins TRBV12-5 to TRBJ1-1; tentative D call: TRBD1 (5 bases). Looked up from germline, CDR1 is LGHNT and CDR2 is FRNRAP. Trimming pared 0 bases from V and 6 bases from J, leaving 14 bases between. CDR3 length: 15 amino acids. CDR3 loop: CASGLVGGRSSEAFF. The CDR3 coding sequence is TGTGCTAGTGGTTTGGTCGGGGGAAGAAGCTCTGAAGCTTTCTTT. Full variable domain (missing parts from reference TRBV12-5 and TRBJ1-1): DARVTQTPRHKVTEMGQEVTMRCQPILGHNTVFWYRQTMMQGLELLAYFRNRAPLDDSGMPKDRFSAEMPDATLATLKIQPSEPRDSAVYFCASGLVGGRSSEAFFGQGTRLTVV.

V and J are TRBV7-9 and TRBJ2-2; unclear D gene. Trimming pared 4 bases from V and 9 bases from J, leaving 12 bases between. The germline V gene encodes CDR1 SEHNR and CDR2 FQNEAQ (reference sequence). The CDR3 is 13 residues long. In nucleotides, the CDR3 is TGTGCCAGCAGCTCCAGACACATCTGGGAGCTGTTTTTT. This codes for CASSSRHIWELFF.

The chain has TRBV6-1 and TRBJ2-6; no definite D call. The CDR3 is 17 residues long. Trimming took off 1 base at V and 0 bases at J, with 10 bases between the two ends. Germline CDR1 is MNHNS and CDR2 is SASEGT. CDR3 coding DNA: TGTGCCAGCAGTGAAGGGTCTGGAAACTCTGGGGCCAACGTCCTGACTTTC. Encoded protein: CASSEGSGNSGANVLTF.

The rearrangement links TRBV27 to TRBJ1-5; D is unclear. This CDR3 contains 13 residues. Germline CDR1 and CDR2: MNHEY and SMNVEV (reference sequence). Between the trimmed V and J ends, which lost 4 bases and 2 bases, there was a span of 6 bases. The CDR3 region is CASSSVGNQPQHF. The CDR3 DNA is TGTGCCAGCAGTTCCGTGGGCAATCAGCCCCAGCATTTT.

This chain joins TRBV7-9 and TRBJ2-4; no firm D call. This CDR3 region has 16 residues. Trimming removed 5 bases at V and 1 base at J, with 15 bases between. The germline gives CDR1 SEHNR, CDR2 FQNEAQ (reference sequence). The CDR3 sequence is CASSPSEDYAKNIQYF. CDR3 nucleotides: TGTGCCAGCAGCCCCTCAGAGGATTACGCCAAAAACATTCAGTACTTC.

The gene calls are TRBV4-1 and TRBJ1-1; TRBD1 matches 7 bases. After removal of 3 bases from V and 0 bases from J, the junction contained 1 base not matched to a gene. The CDR3 is 14 residues long. CDR1 is MGHRA, CDR2 YSYEKL, per germline. The CDR3 reads CASSQGTVNTEAFF. The CDR3 nucleotides read TGCGCCAGCAGCCAGGGGACAGTGAACACTGAAGCTTTCTTT.

This clone was seen once. The rearrangement joins TRBV27 to TRBJ2-2; 9 positions agree with TRBD2. The V segment lost 8 bases and the J segment 5 bases; nucleotides outside the gene matches: 12. From germline, CDR1 is MNHEY and CDR2 SMNVEV (reference sequence). The CDR3 runs 16 residues. The DNA of the CDR3 is TGTGCCAGCTCCATGGGGGCGGGGGGGCGTACCGGGGAGCTGTTTTTT. As protein: CASSMGAGGRTGELFF.